Presented here are 31 T cell receptor beta chains from one specimen sequenced in a study of shared clonotypes between healthy human individuals. The assay was immunoSEQ multiplex PCR, and TCRdb's table has in-frame clones only and misses some. The sample gives over a million clones, about 80% of which show up once; more than 0.55% is in the top ten. The specimen sequenced was memory CD4+ T cells from PBMCs. Subset in this sample: CD45RA-negative fraction. These receptors were collected from a man between 18 and 29 years old in good health. Some clones in this sample may be carry-over from other donors' samples.

This clone has a handful of counts. The J gene is TRBJ2-7, the V gene TRBV4-2; either TRBD1 or TRBD2 may supply D (5 bases each). Germline loops: CDR1 LGHNA, CDR2 YNFKEQ. The CDR3 consists of 15 residues. Between the trimmed V and J ends, which lost 4 bases and 2 bases, there was a span of 15 bases. The CDR3 here is CASSRMGDATYEQYF. The CDR3 nucleotides are TGTGCCAGCAGCCGAATGGGGGACGCTACCTACGAGCAGTACTTC.

The rearrangement uses TRBV28 and TRBJ2-5, with D perhaps TRBD1 (6 bases). The CDR3 spans 13 residues. V was trimmed by 5 bases and J by 7 bases, leaving 14 bases between them. Germline assignment: CDR1 MDHEN and CDR2 SYDVKM. Here the CDR3 DNA reads TGTGCCAGCAGTCCGACAGGCGGACGGACCCAGTACTTC. Amino acids: CASSPTGGRTQYF.

This rearrangement joins TRBV7-3 to TRBJ2-6; 7 bases agree with TRBD1. From germline, CDR1 is SGHTA and CDR2 FQGTGA. The CDR3 runs 17 residues. Unmatched junction bases numbered 5, after V lost 3 bases and J lost 0 bases. The CDR3 sequence is CASSLSRDSSGANVLTF. CDR3 nucleotide sequence: TGTGCCAGCAGCTTGTCCCGGGACAGCTCTGGGGCCAACGTCCTGACTTTC.

This clone was detected many times. This chain links TRBV14 with TRBJ2-7; 7 positions agree with TRBD2. V shed 4 bases, J shed 4 bases, and the junction held 4 bases outside the gene matches. Germline V gene lookup returns CDR1 SGHDN and CDR2 FVKESK. The CDR3 covers 13 residues. The CDR3 DNA is TGTGCCAGCAGCCCGACAGCGGGATACGAGCAGTACTTC. Protein: CASSPTAGYEQYF.

This clone was observed a single time. The genes are TRBV15 and TRBJ1-4; the D is unclear. The CDR3 loop spans 13 amino acids. Germline CDR1 reads LNHNV; CDR2 reads YYDKDF (reference sequence). With 0 bases removed from V and 8 bases from J, the gap between germline ends came to 7 bases. The DNA for the CDR3 is TGTGCCACCAGCAGAGATCCGTTGGAAAAACTGTTTTTT. Residues: CATSRDPLEKLFF.

The chain links TRBV5-1 to TRBJ2-1, with TRBD1 matching over 7 bases. In germline, CDR1 is SGHRS, CDR2 YFSETQ. V shed 7 bases and J 3 bases; nucleotides not matched to a gene: 10. The CDR3 runs to 15 residues. Written as DNA, the CDR3 is TGCGCCAGCCGCGAGACAGGGAGTATCTACAATGAGCAGTTCTTC. Its protein product is CASRETGSIYNEQFF.

V is TRBV11-2 and J is TRBJ2-5; the match to TRBD2 covers 10 bases. V gave up 1 base and J gave up 0 bases; unmatched junction bases: 5. CDR3 size: 17 residues. Germline V gene data show CDR1 as SGHAT and CDR2 as FQNNGV. The CDR3 is CASSLVGSGRYQETQYF. In DNA form, the CDR3 reads TGTGCCAGCAGCTTAGTGGGTAGCGGGAGGTACCAAGAGACCCAGTACTTC.

The chain carries TRBV19 and TRBJ1-4, with 11 bases that match TRBD1. CDR3 length: 15 amino acids. Per germline, CDR1 LNHDA and CDR2 SQIVND (reference sequence). The V and J ends lost 5 bases and 5 bases, in that order; junction bases with no gene match: 4. CDR3 nucleotide sequence: TGTGCCAGTAGTTCTGGACAGGGGGCAAATGAAAAACTGTTTTTT. Amino acid sequence: CASSSGQGANEKLFF.

The chain combines TRBV6-6 with TRBJ2-7, with 8 bases identical to TRBD1. The V segment lost 0 bases and the J segment 2 bases; nucleotides outside the gene matches: 3. There are 15 residues in the CDR3. Germline CDR1 and CDR2: MNHNY and SVGAGI (reference sequence). The CDR3, as DNA: TGTGCCAGCAGTTACTCCGACAGGGGACCCTACGAGCAGTACTTC. This sequence encodes CASSYSDRGPYEQYF.

For the CDR3, the DNA is TGTGCCAGCAGCTTACTGGGACTAGCGCTAGATACGCAGTATTTT. Its translation: CASSLLGLALDTQYF. The rearrangement joins TRBV7-3 to TRBJ2-3; 10 nucleotides agree with TRBD2. CDR1 is SGHTA, CDR2 FQGTGA, per germline. V was pared by 2 bases and J by 5 bases, with 4 bases of the junction left unmatched. The CDR3 extends over 15 amino acids.

The rearrangement joins TRBV20-1 to TRBJ2-1; the D gene is possibly TRBD1 (5 bases). The CDR3 contains 11 residues. Germline V gene lookup returns CDR1 DFQATT and CDR2 SNEGSKA (reference sequence). Trimming took 7 bases from V and 4 from J, leaving 8 bases between them. CDR3 coding DNA: TGCAGTGTTAAGGGGTACAATGAGCAGTTCTTC. Amino acid sequence: CSVKGYNEQFF.

The sample holds one count of this clone. The chain uses TRBV7-9 and TRBJ2-7; D not resolved. Germline values: CDR1 SEHNR, CDR2 FQNEAQ (reference sequence). This CDR3 region has 14 residues. Trimming took 0 bases from V and 2 from J, leaving 8 bases between them. The DNA of the CDR3 is TGTGCCAGCAGCTTAGCAAACTCCGCCTACGAGCAGTACTTC. Its protein product is CASSLANSAYEQYF.

This clone was counted ten times or more. The V call is TRBV15, the J call TRBJ2-1, with 7 bases matching TRBD2. CDR1 and CDR2 (germline): LNHNV, YYDKDF (reference sequence). This CDR3 has 18 amino acids. V shed 2 bases and J 7 bases; nucleotides not matched to a gene: 17. Written as DNA, the CDR3 is TGTGCCACCAGCAGACATAAGTTACCGGGAGGAGCGTTGAATGAGCAGTTCTTC. Translating gives CATSRHKLPGGALNEQFF.

This clone was detected a few times. V usage is TRBV5-4 and J usage is TRBJ1-2, with TRBD1 identical over 7 bases. V trimming: 3 bases; J trimming: 5 bases; junction bases outside the gene matches: 13. CDR1 is SGHNT, CDR2 YYREEE, per germline (reference sequence). The CDR3 extends over 16 amino acids. This CDR3 reads CASSSQGGGGPYGYTF. CDR3 bases: TGTGCCAGCAGCTCCCAGGGGGGGGGCGGACCTTATGGCTACACCTTC.

The chain links TRBV7-2 to TRBJ1-2; TRBD1 matches at 7 bases. V trimming: 5 bases; J trimming: 4 bases; junction bases outside the gene matches: 7. The CDR3 has 14 amino acids. Germline assignment: CDR1 SGHTA and CDR2 FQGNSA. The CDR3 region is CASSQGGVVYGYTF. CDR3 nucleotide sequence: TGTGCCAGCAGCCAAGGGGGCGTCGTCTATGGCTACACCTTC.

The rearrangement links TRBV11-3 to TRBJ2-3, with 8 bases that match TRBD1. Germline CDR1 reads SGHNT; CDR2 reads YENEEA. After removal of 5 bases from V and 2 bases from J, the junction contained 9 bases not matched to a gene. CDR3 length: 16 amino acids. The CDR3 reads CASSNGQGETTDTQYF. The CDR3 DNA reads as TGTGCCAGCAGCAACGGACAGGGAGAGACCACAGATACGCAGTATTTT.

In this sample, this clone turned up a few times. The chain carries TRBV7-9 and TRBJ2-7; maybe TRBD2 (5 bases). Germline CDR1 reads SEHNR; CDR2 reads FQNEAQ (reference sequence). Trimming pared 5 bases from V and 3 bases from J, leaving 17 bases between. The CDR3 is made up of 15 amino acids. The CDR3 DNA sequence: TGTGCCAGCAGCGGCCTAGGGAGTGGGATCTACGAGCAGTACTTC. Residues: CASSGLGSGIYEQYF. The full variable domain, rest sourced from reference TRBV7-9 and TRBJ2-7, is DTGVSQNPRHKITKRGQNVTFRCDPISEHNRLYWYRQTLGQGPEFLTYFQNEAQLEKSRLLSDRFSAERPKGSFSTLEIQRTEQGDSAMYLCASSGLGSGIYEQYFGPGTRLTVT.

The J gene is TRBJ2-5, the V gene TRBV18; D is tentatively TRBD1 or TRBD2 (5 bases each). The CDR3 totals 14 residues. Germline loops: CDR1 KGHSH, CDR2 LQKENI. The V end was cut by 2 bases, the J end by 5 bases, with 12 bases between. CDR3 sequence reads: CASSPVTEGETQYF. DNA of the CDR3: TGTGCCAGCTCACCAGTGACTGAGGGGGAGACCCAGTACTTC.

This chain connects TRBV6-5 to TRBJ2-5, with 7 bases lining up with TRBD2. There are 16 residues in the CDR3. The J segment lost 1 base and the V segment lost 4 bases, leaving 9 bases of the junction unmatched. CDR1 and CDR2 from the germline V gene are MNHEY and SVGAGI. This CDR3 reads CASSFRREEPQETQYF. The CDR3 DNA follows: TGTGCCAGCAGTTTCCGTCGGGAGGAACCCCAAGAGACCCAGTACTTC.

The chain recombines TRBV30 with TRBJ1-1, with D hard to call. The length of the CDR3 is 12 residues. V was cut by 5 bases and J by 1 base, with 8 bases left in between. CDR1 and CDR2 (germline): GTSNPN, SVGIG (reference sequence). CDR3 DNA sequence: TGTGCCTGGCATTGGGGGAACACTGAAGCTTTCTTT. Translating gives CAWHWGNTEAFF.

The chain links TRBV7-2 to TRBJ1-5; D gene uncertain. Germline V gene sequence: CDR1 SGHTA, CDR2 FQGNSA. The CDR3 sequence is 12 residues long. V dropped 5 bases and J dropped 6 bases, with 8 bases sitting between them. In DNA, the CDR3 is TGTGCCAGCAGCGCCCCCCCTCAGCCCCAGCATTTT. It translates to CASSAPPQPQHF.

The table lists this clone with many counts. This sequence joins TRBV11-2 and TRBJ2-3, with 8 positions matching TRBD2. The V gene end was trimmed by 1 base and the J gene end by 7 bases; junction bases not matched to a gene: 4. The CDR3 covers 14 residues. The germline V gene encodes CDR1 SGHAT and CDR2 FQNNGV. CDR3 residues: CASSLAGGRYTQYF. In DNA form, the CDR3 reads TGTGCCAGCAGCTTAGCTGGCGGGAGGTATACGCAGTATTTT.

The CDR3 here is CASGYRDSNQPQHF. CDR3 DNA: TGTGCCAGCGGATACCGGGATAGCAATCAGCCCCAGCATTTT. This chain uses TRBV6-6 with TRBJ1-5; D remains unclear. The CDR3 extends over 14 amino acids. Trimming cost V 8 bases and J 0 bases, with 11 bases left between them. Germline V lookup: CDR1 MNHNY, CDR2 SVGAGI (reference sequence).

This clone appeared a few times. The V call is TRBV4-2, the J call TRBJ2-7, with D perhaps TRBD2 (6 bases). CDR1 is LGHNA and CDR2 is YNFKEQ in the germline V gene. The CDR3 runs to 14 residues. Trimming cost V 4 bases and J 1 base, with 11 bases left between them. The CDR3 loop reads CASSPGTGSYEQYF. The CDR3 region has the DNA TGTGCCAGCAGCCCTGGGACTGGATCCTACGAGCAGTACTTC.

A remark on this clone: The sample contains more than one DNA sequence encoding this CDR3. This sequence joins TRBV2 and TRBJ2-3; D call uncertain. The CDR3 sequence is 12 residues long. CDR1 and CDR2 (germline): SNHLY, FYNNEI. V was cut by 2 bases and J by 2 bases, with 2 bases left in between. The CDR3 DNA reads TGTGCCAGCAGTGAAAACACAGATACGCAGTATTTT. This sequence encodes CASSENTDTQYF.

The chain joins TRBV18 to TRBJ1-4; TRBD1 matches at 11 bases. Unmatched junction bases numbered 6, after V lost 3 bases and J lost 0 bases. The CDR3 runs to 18 residues. Germline CDR1 and CDR2: KGHSH and LQKENI. CDR3 DNA: TGTGCCAGCTCACCCCCCGGACAGGGGGCCACAACTAATGAAAAACTGTTTTTT. Protein product: CASSPPGQGATTNEKLFF.

The chain is built from TRBV5-4 and TRBJ2-5; 7 bases line up with TRBD2. The CDR3 length is 14 residues. Per the germline V gene, CDR1 is SGHNT and CDR2 is YYREEE (reference sequence). V trimming: 5 bases; J trimming: 3 bases; junction bases outside the gene matches: 7. The CDR3 sequence is CASRRAGTKETQYF. In nucleotides, the CDR3 is TGTGCCAGCAGGCGCGCCGGGACTAAAGAGACCCAGTACTTC.

To note about this clone: Additional DNA sequences in this sample encode the identical CDR3. The V call is TRBV6-1, the J call TRBJ2-3; D is ambiguous. The CDR3 runs to 12 residues. CDR1 is MNHNS and CDR2 is SASEGT in the germline V gene. Trimming removed 2 bases from V and 6 bases from J, with 6 bases in between. The DNA of the CDR3 is TGTGCCAGCAGTGAACAAACGGATACGCAGTATTTT. As protein: CASSEQTDTQYF.

This clone has just one count. The CDR3 bases are TGTGCCACCAGCAGAGGACAGATCTCCTACGAGCAGTACTTC. Protein product: CATSRGQISYEQYF. The V call is TRBV15, the J call TRBJ2-7; tentatively, D is TRBD1 (5 bases). In germline, CDR1 is LNHNV, CDR2 YYDKDF (reference sequence). V lost 1 base, J lost 0 bases, and 7 bases lay in between. CDR3 length: 14 residues.

This clone came up many times. The chain links TRBV4-2 to TRBJ2-7, with a tentative D call TRBD1 (7 bases). From germline, CDR1 is LGHNA and CDR2 YNFKEQ. There are 17 residues in the CDR3. The germline V and J ends were trimmed by 7 bases and 2 bases, with 24 bases remaining between them. The CDR3 spells CASTSQRGPGGTYEQYF. The CDR3 DNA follows: TGTGCCAGCACTTCTCAACGGGGACCAGGGGGGACCTACGAGCAGTACTTC.

The chain joins TRBV18 to TRBJ1-4, with TRBD1 identical over 9 bases. The CDR3 has 16 residues. The V segment lost 1 base and the J segment 0 bases; nucleotides outside the gene matches: 0. Germline values: CDR1 KGHSH, CDR2 LQKENI. For the CDR3, the DNA is TGTGCCAGCTCACCACGACAGGGGGCAACTAATGAAAAACTGTTTTTT. As protein: CASSPRQGATNEKLFF.